These 28 T cell receptor beta chains share one sample of origin, sequenced in a study of Ad26.COV2.S vaccination and SARS-CoV-2 variants. Generated by immunoSEQ multiplex PCR, the TCRdb table keeps only in-frame clones and is missing some. This sample has approximately 300,000 clones; around 84% occur once, and the top ten carry roughly 2.1%. Specified treatment: over 15 received Ad26.COV2.S at low or high dose, single or two shots; about 5 received placebo; per-sample allocation not given. Day 63 following the first vaccine or placebo injection was when the samples were taken. Source: peripheral blood, taken in a trial of Ad26.COV2.S vaccine versus placebo. The receptors here all came from a person aged 18-65 years who received the Ad26.COV2.S COVID-19 vaccine or a placebo.

On this clone: The identical CDR3 is also encoded by other nucleotide sequences in the sample. The chain couples TRBV5-1 to TRBJ2-3; perhaps TRBD1 as D (6 bases). This CDR3 is 15 amino acids long. Germline values: CDR1 SGHRS, CDR2 YFSETQ. V was clipped by 2 bases and J by 2 bases, with 12 bases between them. The CDR3 sequence is CASSLGQSLTDTQYF. The DNA for the CDR3 is TGCGCCAGCAGCTTAGGACAGTCCCTCACAGATACGCAGTATTTT.

The V call is TRBV29-1, the J call TRBJ2-4; no clear D. The CDR3 extends over 11 amino acids. Deletions cut 7 bases from V and 3 bases from J, with 7 bases between. From germline, CDR1 is SQVTM and CDR2 ANQGSEA. The CDR3 region has the DNA TGCAGCGCCACCGGCAAAAACATTCAGTACTTC. It encodes CSATGKNIQYF.

This rearrangement joins TRBV27 to TRBJ2-3, with TRBD1 identical over 8 bases. Germline V gene lookup returns CDR1 MNHEY and CDR2 SMNVEV (reference sequence). J gave up 4 bases and V 4 bases, and 10 bases lay outside the gene matches. This CDR3 contains 16 residues. CDR3 loop: CASSSPGQGAADTQYF. The CDR3 coding sequence is TGTGCCAGCAGTTCCCCGGGGCAGGGGGCGGCAGATACGCAGTATTTT.

This sequence joins TRBV2 and TRBJ1-1, with 8 bases identical to TRBD1. In germline, CDR1 is SNHLY, CDR2 FYNNEI. V gave up 4 bases and J gave up 8 bases; unmatched junction bases: 0. The CDR3 has 11 amino acids. The CDR3 DNA follows: TGTGCCAGCAGTGGGACAGGGGAAGCTTTCTTT. Translating it yields CASSGTGEAFF.

This chain links TRBV2 with TRBJ2-3, with D possibly being TRBD1 (6 bases). CDR1 and CDR2 from the germline V gene are SNHLY and FYNNEI. The CDR3 covers 13 residues. The ends were cut back, 6 bases at V and 1 base at J, with 8 bases in the middle. The DNA of the CDR3 is TGTGCCAGCAGACAGGGTGGCACAGATACGCAGTATTTT. Protein product: CASRQGGTDTQYF.

CDR3 DNA: TGTGCCAGCAGCCCCAACCAGGGGACGGGGGGATCACCCCTCCACTTT. This translates into CASSPNQGTGGSPLHF. The gene calls are TRBV7-2 and TRBJ1-6; tentatively, D is TRBD1 (6 bases). V dropped 5 bases and J dropped 10 bases, with 21 bases sitting between them. There are 16 residues in the CDR3. The germline CDR1 and CDR2 sequences are SGHTA and FQGNSA.

The V gene is TRBV19, the J gene TRBJ1-2; 11 bases align to TRBD1. Per the germline V gene, CDR1 is LNHDA and CDR2 is SQIVND (reference sequence). The CDR3 sequence is 15 residues long. After removal of 5 bases from V and 5 bases from J, the junction contained 7 bases not matched to a gene. DNA for the CDR3: TGTGCCAGTAGTCAGCCGGGACAGGGGGTTTATGGCTACACCTTC. It codes for CASSQPGQGVYGYTF.

J is TRBJ1-6 and V is TRBV30; D is perhaps TRBD1 (6 bases). CDR3 length equals 15 residues. Germline-derived CDR1 and CDR2 are GTSNPN and SVGIG (reference sequence). The V gene lost 7 bases and the J gene lost 0 bases, with 13 bases spanning the gap. The CDR3 is CAYRVKSSYNSPLHF. For the CDR3, the DNA is TGTGCCTACAGGGTGAAGAGCTCCTATAATTCACCCCTCCACTTT.

V and J are TRBV5-4 and TRBJ2-1, with D unresolved. Germline V gives CDR1 SGHNT, CDR2 YYREEE (reference sequence). Deletions cut 1 base from V and 9 bases from J, with 8 bases between. The CDR3 has 12 residues. CDR3 protein: CASSLWPLEQFF. CDR3 sequence (DNA): TGTGCCAGCAGCTTGTGGCCCCTTGAGCAGTTCTTC.

The chain carries TRBV5-1 and TRBJ1-5; D is unresolved. V was shortened by 5 bases and J by 4 bases, with 10 bases between the two germline ends. The CDR3 covers 13 residues. CDR1 SGHRS and CDR2 YFSETQ come from the germline V gene. In DNA form, the CDR3 reads TGCGCCAGCAGTATGGAGGGTAATCAGCCCCAGCATTTT. It codes for CASSMEGNQPQHF.

The genes are TRBV18 and TRBJ1-3, with TRBD1 matching over 9 bases. Germline V lookup: CDR1 KGHSH, CDR2 LQKENI. V was clipped by 1 base and J by 5 bases; unmatched bases: 15. There are 19 residues in the CDR3. The CDR3 loop reads CASSPLAPTGTGNRNTIYF. Here the CDR3 DNA reads TGTGCCAGCTCACCACTAGCCCCGACCGGGACAGGGAATCGAAACACCATATATTTT.

This sequence joins TRBV7-2 and TRBJ1-4, with D possibly TRBD1 on 6 matching bases. The V end was cut by 5 bases, the J end by 4 bases, with 8 bases between. The CDR3 is 13 amino acids. From germline, CDR1 is SGHTA and CDR2 FQGNSA. CDR3: CASSLGGNEKLFF. In DNA form, the CDR3 reads TGTGCCAGCAGCCTAGGGGGTAATGAAAAACTGTTTTTT.

The gene calls are TRBV9 and TRBJ2-2; TRBD2 aligns across 12 bases. This CDR3 is 18 amino acids long. Germline V CDR1 and CDR2: SGDLS, YYNGEE. V shed 3 bases and J 7 bases; nucleotides not matched to a gene: 13. The CDR3 DNA sequence: TGTGCCAGCAGCGATCAAGGGACTAGCGGGTCTCCGGGCGGGGAGCTGTTTTTT. Its translation is CASSDQGTSGSPGGELFF.

This sequence joins TRBV12-3 or TRBV12-4 and TRBJ1-1; 8 bases agree with TRBD1. Trimming cost V 7 bases and J 1 base; bases outside gene matches: 2. The CDR3 extends over 13 amino acids. The DNA for the CDR3 is TGTGCCAGCACCGACAGGGGGAACACTGAAGCTTTCTTT. This gives the protein CASTDRGNTEAFF.

This chain joins TRBV29-1 and TRBJ2-7; 9 positions match TRBD1. CDR1 and CDR2 from the germline V gene are SQVTM and ANQGSEA. The CDR3 runs 13 residues. With 7 bases clipped from V and 3 bases from J, the junction kept 7 bases outside the gene matches. DNA for the CDR3: TGCAGCGCCCAGGACAGGGGAGGCTACGAGCAGTACTTC. As protein: CSAQDRGGYEQYF.

This clone was counted between two and nine times. This chain joins TRBV5-4 and TRBJ1-2, with D uncertain. The length of the CDR3 is 14 residues. V shed 0 bases and J shed 8 bases, with 14 bases lying between them. Germline V CDR1 and CDR2: SGHNT, YYREEE (reference sequence). CDR3 coding DNA: TGTGCCAGCAGCTTGGCGGGCACTCCAATGGGCTACACCTTC. Residues: CASSLAGTPMGYTF. Looking up the rest from reference TRBV5-4 and TRBJ1-2 gives the full variable domain: ETGVTQSPTHLIKTRGQQVTLRCSSQSGHNTVSWYQQALGQGPQFIFQYYREEENGRGNFPPRFSGLQFPNYSSELNVNALELDDSALYLCASSLAGTPMGYTFGSGTRLTVV.

The chain employs TRBV9 and TRBJ2-4, with D possibly being TRBD2 (6 bases). The CDR3 runs 14 residues. From germline, CDR1 is SGDLS and CDR2 YYNGEE. Trimming removed 0 bases from V and 10 bases from J, with 14 bases in between. CDR3 coding DNA: TGTGCCAGCAGCGTAGAGGGCAGTGGAGGGATTCAGTACTTC. Protein product: CASSVEGSGGIQYF.

J is TRBJ1-1 and V is TRBV19, with D maybe TRBD1 (6 bases). Germline CDR1 reads LNHDA; CDR2 reads SQIVND (reference sequence). The V end was cut by 0 bases, the J end by 1 base, with 9 bases between. This CDR3 has 15 residues. Here the CDR3 reads CASSIDGGRNTEAFF. Here the CDR3 DNA reads TGTGCCAGTAGTATAGACGGGGGCAGGAACACTGAAGCTTTCTTT. The whole variable domain, filled in from reference TRBV19 and TRBJ1-1, reads DGGITQSPKYLFRKEGQNVTLSCEQNLNHDAMYWYRQDPGQGLRLIYYSQIVNDFQKGDIAEGYSVSREKKESFPLTVTSAQKNPTAFYLCASSIDGGRNTEAFFGQGTRLTVV.

J is TRBJ2-3 and V is TRBV5-1, with a possible D match to TRBD2 (5 bases). V dropped 4 bases and J dropped 5 bases, with 11 bases sitting between them. The CDR3 sequence is 13 residues long. The germline gives CDR1 SGHRS, CDR2 YFSETQ. CDR3 DNA sequence: TGCGCCAGCAGCCAGTATGCGGGAGATACGCAGTATTTT. It translates to CASSQYAGDTQYF. Drawing the rest from reference TRBV5-1 and TRBJ2-3, the complete variable domain is KAGVTQTPRYLIKTRGQQVTLSCSPISGHRSVSWYQQTPGQGLQFLFEYFSETQRNKGNFPGRFSGRQFSNSRSEMNVSTLELGDSALYLCASSQYAGDTQYFGPGTRLTVL.

V usage is TRBV7-2 and J usage is TRBJ1-1, with D possibly matching TRBD1 (6 bases). Trimming took 2 bases from V and 8 from J, leaving 18 bases between them. Germline V gene sequence: CDR1 SGHTA, CDR2 FQGNSA. CDR3 length: 15 amino acids. CDR3 sequence reads: CASSLTRVNREEAFF. The CDR3 bases are TGTGCCAGCAGCTTAACGCGAGTTAACAGGGAGGAAGCTTTCTTT.

The chain links TRBV7-8 to TRBJ1-1; a possible D gene is TRBD1 (5 bases). The germline V and J ends were trimmed by 7 bases and 1 base, with 16 bases remaining between them. Per the germline V gene, CDR1 is SGHVS and CDR2 is FQNEAQ. CDR3 length equals 15 residues. In DNA form, the CDR3 reads TGTGCCAGCAACGGGGCTGGGGGGTCGAACACTGAAGCTTTCTTT. Protein sequence: CASNGAGGSNTEAFF.

The J gene is TRBJ1-1, the V gene TRBV6-2 or TRBV6-3; perhaps TRBD1 as D (5 bases). With 5 bases removed from V and 1 base from J, the gap between germline ends came to 20 bases. The CDR3 totals 17 residues. The germline gives CDR1 MNHEY, CDR2 SVGEGT. CDR3 sequence reads: CASSGEDSLFTNTEAFF. The CDR3 bases are TGTGCCAGCAGTGGAGAAGACAGTTTATTTACGAACACTGAAGCTTTCTTT.

The chain carries TRBV7-2 and TRBJ2-1; D is undetermined. This CDR3 is built from 14 residues. Deletions cut 1 base from V and 3 bases from J, with 7 bases between. Germline values: CDR1 SGHTA, CDR2 FQGNSA. CDR3 region: CASSLGAYYNEQFF. In DNA form, the CDR3 reads TGTGCCAGCAGCTTAGGGGCCTACTACAATGAGCAGTTCTTC.

V usage is TRBV5-4 and J usage is TRBJ2-1, with 8 bases lining up with TRBD2. There are 14 residues in the CDR3. V gave up 3 bases and J gave up 7 bases; unmatched junction bases: 6. Per germline, CDR1 SGHNT and CDR2 YYREEE (reference sequence). For the CDR3, the DNA is TGTGCCAGCAGCTGGAGCGGGGGTGCGAATGAGCAGTTCTTC. It specifies CASSWSGGANEQFF.

The rearrangement uses TRBV5-1 and TRBJ1-1; TRBD1 agrees at 8 bases. Germline CDR1 SGHRS, CDR2 YFSETQ. Losses at the gene ends were 0 bases for V and 5 bases for J; bases not matched to a gene: 3. CDR3 size: 14 residues. CDR3 sequence: CASSLEGQVTEAFF. The CDR3 nucleotides read TGCGCCAGCAGCTTGGAGGGACAGGTAACTGAAGCTTTCTTT.

The chain is built from TRBV14 and TRBJ1-2, with D possibly TRBD1 on 5 matching bases. The CDR3 loop spans 13 amino acids. CDR1 is SGHDN, CDR2 FVKESK, per germline. Trimming stripped 3 bases from V and 4 bases from J, with 9 bases between. The CDR3 DNA reads as TGTGCCAGCAGCCATGGGGGGTTCTATGGCTACACCTTC. This codes for CASSHGGFYGYTF.

CDR3 residues: CASSPRDYPMDTQYF. The CDR3 bases are TGTGCCAGCAGCCCTCGGGACTACCCCATGGATACGCAGTATTTT. V and J are TRBV9 and TRBJ2-3, with 7 bases identical to TRBD2. CDR1 is SGDLS, CDR2 YYNGEE, per germline. Trimming cost V 4 bases and J 6 bases; bases outside gene matches: 11. The CDR3 consists of 15 residues.

The gene calls are TRBV19 and TRBJ2-5; D is possibly TRBD2 (6 bases). From germline, CDR1 is LNHDA and CDR2 SQIVND (reference sequence). This CDR3 contains 14 residues. V shed 6 bases and J shed 5 bases, with 16 bases lying between them. In DNA, the CDR3 is TGTGCCAGTAGCGGGGTAGCGGTGGGGGAGACCCAGTACTTC. Its translation is CASSGVAVGETQYF. Supplemented by reference TRBV19 and TRBJ2-5, the full variable domain reads DGGITQSPKYLFRKEGQNVTLSCEQNLNHDAMYWYRQDPGQGLRLIYYSQIVNDFQKGDIAEGYSVSREKKESFPLTVTSAQKNPTAFYLCASSGVAVGETQYFGPGTRLLVL.